Here is one TCR beta chain with its context. Its antigen is currently not known. Base qualities were left out, and no much larger clone turns up one base away. This sample's time point label indicates: sample taken at primary tumor resection. Whole RNA extracted from tumor and nontumor lung tissue, or from cryopreserved PBMC samples, was used for TCR sequencing without cell sorting. The donors were some 76 patients from the lung TRACERx cohort who had early-stage, untreated non-small cell lung cancer. A patient was chosen for TCR sequencing only when enough RNA was available from at least two tumor regions. This record belongs to a study of spatial heterogeneity in lung cancer (dated by TCRdb to the late 2010s). Broadly, across the study: Beta-chain transcripts were consistently detected in greater numbers than alpha-chain transcripts, which likely reflected higher beta-chain transcript abundance. At surgery, both alpha and beta chains were TCR-sequenced in approximately 210 tumor regions, 63 to 65 matched nontumor lung samples and around 50 PBMC samples. Nonsynonymous mutation counts, determined by whole-exome sequencing of tumor tissue, were related to TCR repertoire features. The study quantitatively compared TCR alpha and beta repertoires across multiple tumor regions, matched nontumor lung and blood in non-small cell lung cancer. In the raw uncorrected reads, each unique combination of TCR and UMI appeared more than ten times on average. The study at large found these results: Ubiquitous expanded tumor TCRs were detected in blood more often at tumor resection than at routine follow-up. Confirming at a functional level the hypothesis that regional TCRs recognize regional mutations was considered to require additional single-cell paired TCR alpha and beta sequencing.

V trim: 4 bases; J trim: 7 bases; unmatched bases: 10. From its cysteine to its phenylalanine, the CDR3 spans 16 amino acids. The DNA shown is the 48-base CDR3, in frame from base 1. As encoded in the germline V gene (reference sequence), CDR1 is GTSNPN while CDR2 is SVGIG. Libraries were constructed by 5' RACE. Reads for this sample came from a NextSeq 500. The TCR library protocol attached a unique molecular identifier to each TCR cDNA molecule to allow correction of PCR and sequencing errors. The published analysis was carried out like this. TCR identification, UMI-based error correction and CDR3 extraction were all carried out with Decombinator tools. Expanded TCRs were defined as those above a frequency of 2 per 1,000, corresponding to the top 1% of the tumor frequency distribution. Rényi diversity was computed with the R vegan package after subsampling each repertoire 100 times to 5,000 TCRs. CDR3 similarity networks were built from amino acid triplet string-kernel similarity, connecting CDR3s with pairwise similarity above 0.82. TCRdb reworked the public reads: Q25 trimming with fastp, MiXCR clone assembly, productive beta chains retained. When rows share a CDR3 protein, they turn into one entry using the most common DNA and genes. For this entry, the V and J calls and clone size follow TCRdb and not the study's own pipeline. The sample includes about 50,000 distinct CDR3 sequences, with roughly 7.2% observed a single time. The ten most abundant clones make up less than 15% of the sample.

The sequences come from PBMCs, collected at surgery. The clonotype originates from a female donor with early-stage non-small cell lung cancer. The sequence is built from TRBV30 and TRBJ1-4; 12 bases in between match TRBD1. The nucleotides are TGTGCCTGGACCTCGGGACAGGGGGCCGTGGGTGAAAAACTGTTTTTT. Its translation is CAWTSGQGAVGEKLFF.